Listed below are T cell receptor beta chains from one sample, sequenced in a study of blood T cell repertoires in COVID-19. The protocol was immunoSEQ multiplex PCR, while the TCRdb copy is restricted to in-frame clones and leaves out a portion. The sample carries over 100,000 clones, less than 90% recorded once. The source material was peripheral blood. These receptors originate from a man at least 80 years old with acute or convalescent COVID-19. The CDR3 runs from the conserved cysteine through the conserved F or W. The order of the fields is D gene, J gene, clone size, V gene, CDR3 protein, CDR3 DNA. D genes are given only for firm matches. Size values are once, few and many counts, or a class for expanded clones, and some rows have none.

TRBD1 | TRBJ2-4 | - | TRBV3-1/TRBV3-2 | CASSPRDREDKNIQYF | TGTGCCAGCAGCCCCCGGGACAGGGAGGACAAAAACATTCAGTACTTC
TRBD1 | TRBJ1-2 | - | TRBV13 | CASSFAGPGDRARYGYTF | TGTGCCAGCAGCTTTGCCGGCCCCGGGGACAGGGCGCGCTATGGCTACACCTTC
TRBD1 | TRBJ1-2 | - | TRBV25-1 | CASNTGTGTGYTF | TGTGCCAGCAACACCGGGACAGGGACCGGCTACACCTTC
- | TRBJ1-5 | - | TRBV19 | CASSREGQENQPQHF | TGTGCCAGTAGTCGGGAAGGGCAGGAAAATCAGCCCCAGCATTTT
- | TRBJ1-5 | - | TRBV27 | CASSFNRAGQPQHF | TGTGCCAGCAGTTTCAACAGGGCAGGCCAGCCCCAGCATTTT
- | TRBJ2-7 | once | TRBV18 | CASSVAGPESSTYEQYF | TGTGCCAGCTCAGTGGCAGGCCCCGAATCCTCGACCTACGAGCAGTACTTC
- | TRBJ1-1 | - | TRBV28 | CASSQAGWGAEAFF | TGTGCCAGCTCCCAAGCGGGCTGGGGGGCTGAAGCTTTCTTT
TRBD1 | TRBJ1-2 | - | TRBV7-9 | CASSLTGDYGYTF | TGTGCCAGCAGCCTGACAGGGGACTATGGCTACACCTTC
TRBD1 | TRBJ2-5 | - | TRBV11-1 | CASSPDGTGRKETQYF | TGTGCCAGCAGCCCCGACGGGACAGGGCGAAAAGAGACCCAGTACTTC
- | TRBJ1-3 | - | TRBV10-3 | CAISDPTRETGPISGNTIYF | TGTGCCATCAGTGACCCCACCCGAGAGACAGGTCCGATCTCTGGAAACACCATATATTTT
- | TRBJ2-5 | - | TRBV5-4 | CASSRAGAQETQYF | TGTGCCAGCAGCCGCGCGGGGGCCCAAGAGACCCAGTACTTC
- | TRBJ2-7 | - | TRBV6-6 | CASSRLQGFSEYF | TGTGCCAGCAGTCGGCTCCAGGGGTTCTCGGAGTACTTC
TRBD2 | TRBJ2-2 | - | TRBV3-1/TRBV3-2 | CASSLYRTSGTNTGELFF | TGTGCCAGCAGCCTCTACCGGACTAGCGGGACGAACACCGGGGAGCTGTTTTTT
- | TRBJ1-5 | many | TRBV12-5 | CASGLVPPPSDQPQHF | TGTGCTAGTGGTTTGGTACCACCCCCTAGTGATCAGCCCCAGCATTTT
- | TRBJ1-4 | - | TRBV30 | CAWTPGGEKLFF | TGTGCCTGGACTCCGGGAGGTGAAAAACTGTTTTTT
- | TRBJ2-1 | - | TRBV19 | CASSIGNYNEQFF | TGTGCCAGTAGTATCGGGAACTACAATGAGCAGTTCTTC
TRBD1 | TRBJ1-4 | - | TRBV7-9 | CASSSRQGQSEKLFF | TGTGCCAGCAGCTCAAGACAGGGGCAGAGTGAAAAACTGTTTTTT
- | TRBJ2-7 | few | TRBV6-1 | CASSERQSYEQYF | TGTGCCAGCAGTGAGCGACAGTCCTACGAGCAGTACTTC
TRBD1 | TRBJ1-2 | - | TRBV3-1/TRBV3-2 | CASSQGSQGAGVYGYTF | TGTGCCAGCAGCCAAGGATCCCAGGGGGCAGGGGTCTATGGCTACACCTTC
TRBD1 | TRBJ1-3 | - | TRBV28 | CASSPQDRVGNTIYF | TGTGCCAGCAGTCCCCAAGACAGGGTGGGAAACACCATATATTTT
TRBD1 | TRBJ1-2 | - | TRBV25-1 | CASSEIDRGLGYTF | TGTGCCAGCAGTGAAATTGACAGGGGTCTTGGCTACACCTTC
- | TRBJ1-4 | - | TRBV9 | CASSADRGTNEKLFF | TGTGCCAGCAGCGCTGACAGAGGCACTAATGAAAAACTGTTTTTT
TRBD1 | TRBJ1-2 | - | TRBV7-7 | CASSNPGTDPRGYTF | TGTGCCAGCAGCAACCCCGGGACAGACCCAAGGGGCTACACCTTC
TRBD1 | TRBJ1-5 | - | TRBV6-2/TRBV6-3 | CASSTGQGQYSNQPQHF | TGTGCCAGCAGTACGGGACAGGGACAGTATAGCAATCAGCCCCAGCATTTT
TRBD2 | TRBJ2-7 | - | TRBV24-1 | CATLGLAVSYEQYF | TGTGCCACCTTAGGACTAGCGGTCTCCTACGAGCAGTACTTC
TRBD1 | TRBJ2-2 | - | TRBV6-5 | CASRRGQDLAGELFF | TGTGCCAGCAGACGGGGACAGGATCTCGCCGGGGAGCTGTTTTTT
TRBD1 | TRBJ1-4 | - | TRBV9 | CASSVEGQTNEKLFF | TGTGCCAGCAGCGTAGAGGGACAGACTAATGAAAAACTGTTTTTT
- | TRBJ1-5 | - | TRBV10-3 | CAISESRAGQPQHF | TGTGCCATCAGTGAGTCCCGCGCAGGGCAGCCCCAGCATTTT
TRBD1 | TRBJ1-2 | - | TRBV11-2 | CASSSGQGAYGYTF | TGTGCCAGCAGCTCAGGACAGGGGGCCTATGGCTACACCTTC
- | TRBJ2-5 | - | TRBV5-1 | CASTSTGADQETQYF | TGCGCCAGCACCTCCACTGGGGCGGACCAAGAGACCCAGTACTTC
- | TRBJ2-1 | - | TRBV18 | CASSREQGRNEQFF | TGTGCCAGCTCAAGGGAACAGGGGAGGAATGAGCAGTTCTTC
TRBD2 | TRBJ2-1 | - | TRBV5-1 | CASSLRASGGPGSSYNEQFF | TGCGCCAGCAGCTTGCGAGCTAGCGGGGGGCCGGGTAGCTCCTACAATGAGCAGTTCTTC
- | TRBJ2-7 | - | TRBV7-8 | CASSLDNIPGYEQYF | TGTGCCAGCAGCTTAGACAACATCCCAGGCTACGAGCAGTACTTC
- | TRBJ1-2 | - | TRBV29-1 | CSVELQGQDYGYTF | TGCAGCGTTGAGCTCCAGGGGCAAGACTATGGCTACACCTTC
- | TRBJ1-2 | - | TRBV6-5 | CASSSTGSPSHGYTF | TGTGCCAGCAGCTCAACAGGTTCCCCTTCCCATGGCTACACCTTC
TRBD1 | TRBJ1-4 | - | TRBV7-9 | CASSTGTDAAKLFF | TGTGCCAGCAGCACCGGGACAGACGCTGCGAAACTGTTTTTT
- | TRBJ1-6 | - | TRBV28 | CASRTAGTENSPLHF | TGTGCCAGCAGAACCGCCGGCACAGAGAATTCACCCCTCCACTTT
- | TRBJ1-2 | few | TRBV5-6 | CASSLGTVGYTF | TGTGCCAGCAGCTTGGGGACAGTTGGCTACACCTTC
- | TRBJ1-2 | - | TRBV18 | CASSQNTGDLYGYTF | TGTGCCAGCTCACAGAACACCGGCGACTTATATGGCTACACCTTC
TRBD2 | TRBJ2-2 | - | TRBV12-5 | CASGSGGLNAGGSGELFF | TGTGCTAGTGGTTCAGGAGGACTCAACGCGGGGGGATCCGGGGAGCTGTTTTTT
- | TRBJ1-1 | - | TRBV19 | CASSRGVAEAFF | TGTGCCAGTAGCAGGGGAGTCGCTGAAGCTTTCTTT
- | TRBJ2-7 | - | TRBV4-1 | CASSLRSATYEQYF | TGCGCCAGCAGCCTGCGCAGCGCTACCTACGAGCAGTACTTC
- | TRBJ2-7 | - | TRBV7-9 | CASSRESSYEQYF | TGTGCCAGCAGCCGGGAAAGCTCCTACGAGCAGTACTTC
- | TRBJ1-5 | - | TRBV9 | CASSRSPGLNQPQHF | TGTGCCAGCAGCCGTTCGCCAGGCCTGAATCAGCCCCAGCATTTT
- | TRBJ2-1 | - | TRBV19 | CASSITGGPNEQFF | TGTGCCAGTAGTATTACCGGGGGACCAAATGAGCAGTTCTTC
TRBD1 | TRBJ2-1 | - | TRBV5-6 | CASSPSGQGRNEQFF | TGTGCCAGCAGCCCGAGCGGACAGGGGAGGAATGAGCAGTTCTTC
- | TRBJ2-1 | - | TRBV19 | CASAVSLYNEQFF | TGTGCTTCAGCGGTCTCCCTTTACAATGAGCAGTTCTTC